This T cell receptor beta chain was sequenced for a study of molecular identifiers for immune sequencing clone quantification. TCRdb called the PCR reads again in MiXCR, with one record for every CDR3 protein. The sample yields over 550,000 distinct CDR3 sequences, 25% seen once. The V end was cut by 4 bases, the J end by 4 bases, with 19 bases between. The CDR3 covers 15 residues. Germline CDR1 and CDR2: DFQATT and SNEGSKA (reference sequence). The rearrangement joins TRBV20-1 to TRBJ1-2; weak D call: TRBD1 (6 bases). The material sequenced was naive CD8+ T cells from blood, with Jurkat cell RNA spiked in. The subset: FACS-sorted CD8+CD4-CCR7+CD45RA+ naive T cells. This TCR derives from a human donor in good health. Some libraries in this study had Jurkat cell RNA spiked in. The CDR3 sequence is CSANFFTGRIYGYTF. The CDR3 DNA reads TGCAGTGCTAACTTTTTCACAGGGAGGATCTATGGCTACACCTTC.